Each of the 24 T cell receptor beta chains below was sequenced from the same sample in a study of blood T cell repertoires in COVID-19. Libraries were prepared by immunoSEQ multiplex PCR; TCRdb keeps only in-frame clonotypes and omits some of them. The sample consists of a few hundred thousand clones, 90% to 95% of them appearing once. Sequences were obtained from PBMCs or T cells enriched from blood (not recorded which). These receptors all come from a woman in her 40s who had been exposed to COVID-19.

The chain has TRBV5-1 and TRBJ1-1; TRBD1 agrees at 7 bases. Germline trimming cut 3 bases from V and 4 bases from J; bases unmatched to any gene: 6. The CDR3 loop spans 14 amino acids. CDR1 is SGHRS and CDR2 is YFSETQ in the germline V gene. The CDR3 reads CASSSRQGSTEAFF. In DNA form, the CDR3 reads TGCGCCAGCAGCTCGAGACAGGGATCCACTGAAGCTTTCTTT.

The V call is TRBV29-1, the J call TRBJ2-4; possibly TRBD1 for D (5 bases). Germline CDR1 SQVTM, CDR2 ANQGSEA. Trimming shortened V by 4 bases and J by 2 bases, and 12 bases separated the two germline ends. The CDR3 has 14 residues. The CDR3 sequence is CSVVVRDPKNIQYF. Here the CDR3 DNA reads TGCAGCGTTGTGGTCAGGGATCCCAAAAACATTCAGTACTTC.

This chain uses TRBV5-1 with TRBJ1-2, with D unresolved. Germline V gene sequence: CDR1 SGHRS, CDR2 YFSETQ. CDR3 length: 11 amino acids. V shed 2 bases and J shed 6 bases, with 5 bases lying between them. The CDR3 region is CASSFGHGYTF. Written as DNA, the CDR3 is TGCGCCAGCAGCTTCGGTCATGGCTACACCTTC.

This rearrangement joins TRBV2 to TRBJ1-2; D is possibly TRBD1 (5 bases). This CDR3 region has 10 residues. The V end was cut by 6 bases, the J end by 13 bases, with 12 bases between. Per the germline V gene, CDR1 is SNHLY and CDR2 is FYNNEI. The CDR3 spells CASRDGATTF. CDR3 coding DNA: TGTGCCAGCAGGGATGGGGCGACCACCTTC.

The rearrangement uses TRBV7-2 and TRBJ1-5; 10 nucleotides match TRBD1. Trimming removed 2 bases from V and 6 bases from J; junction bases left unmatched: 10. The CDR3 spans 17 residues. Per the germline V gene, CDR1 is SGHTA and CDR2 is FQGNSA. The chain's CDR3 is CASSLRAKTGGSQPQHF. The CDR3 DNA is TGTGCCAGCAGCTTAAGGGCCAAGACAGGGGGCAGTCAGCCCCAGCATTTT.

The rearrangement joins TRBV29-1 to TRBJ2-7; TRBD2 matches 13 bases. The CDR3 covers 15 residues. Germline V gene lookup returns CDR1 SQVTM and CDR2 ANQGSEA. V dropped 6 bases and J dropped 2; count of bases not matched to a gene: 7. In DNA form, the CDR3 reads TGCAGCGTAACCGGGACTAGCGGGGCCACCTACGAGCAGTACTTC. It encodes CSVTGTSGATYEQYF.

The chain employs TRBV7-2 and TRBJ2-5; maybe TRBD1 (5 bases). The CDR3 extends over 15 amino acids. The germline V gene has CDR1 SGHTA and CDR2 FQGNSA. Trimming took off 5 bases at V and 3 bases at J, with 16 bases between the two ends. The DNA for the CDR3 is TGTGCCAGCAGCCAGAACTGGCAGGGTAAAGAGACCCAGTACTTC. Translating gives CASSQNWQGKETQYF.

A few counts support this clone. The CDR3 DNA reads TGTGCCAGCAGCTTTGTACTGAGTGGTGGCTACACCTTC. It yields the protein CASSFVLSGGYTF. The chain combines TRBV6-2 or TRBV6-3 with TRBJ1-2; no reliable D call. The germline V and J ends were trimmed by 6 bases and 7 bases, with 15 bases remaining between them. The CDR3 sequence is 13 residues long. Germline CDR1 MNHEY, CDR2 SVGEGT.

The chain combines TRBV27 with TRBJ1-5; 7 bases are a match to TRBD1. The CDR3 contains 14 residues. Germline trimming cut 4 bases from V and 3 bases from J; bases unmatched to any gene: 3. Germline V gene sequence: CDR1 MNHEY, CDR2 SMNVEV (reference sequence). This CDR3 reads CASSSTGFNQPQHF. CDR3 coding DNA: TGTGCCAGCAGTTCGACAGGGTTCAATCAGCCCCAGCATTTT.

This chain connects TRBV12-3 or TRBV12-4 to TRBJ2-7; TRBD2 might be the D (6 bases). V dropped 2 bases and J dropped 5 bases, with 10 bases sitting between them. CDR3 length: 13 residues. The DNA for the CDR3 is TGTGCCAGCAGTTTAATCGGGGGAAACGAGCAGTACTTC. This encodes CASSLIGGNEQYF.

V gene TRBV11-2 combines with J gene TRBJ1-3; the D gene is possibly TRBD1 (6 bases). V shed 1 base and J shed 2 bases, with 18 bases lying between them. This CDR3 contains 18 residues. Germline V gene data show CDR1 as SGHAT and CDR2 as FQNNGV. The CDR3 loop is CASSLGPLNRAAGNTIYF. The CDR3 region has the DNA TGTGCCAGCAGCTTAGGGCCCCTTAACAGGGCGGCTGGAAACACCATATATTTT.

This sequence joins TRBV19 and TRBJ2-5, with TRBD1 matching 7 bases. This CDR3 is built from 15 residues. Germline V gives CDR1 LNHDA, CDR2 SQIVND (reference sequence). V gave up 3 bases and J gave up 3 bases; unmatched junction bases: 7. CDR3 nucleotide sequence: TGTGCCAGTAGTATCCCAAAAACAGGGGAAGAGACCCAGTACTTC. Translated, it gives CASSIPKTGEETQYF.

The chain uses TRBV5-1 and TRBJ2-7; TRBD1 might be the D (8 bases). The V end lost 5 bases, the J end lost 1 base, and 16 bases lay between the germline ends. There are 15 residues in the CDR3. Per germline, CDR1 SGHRS and CDR2 YFSETQ. The CDR3 sequence is CASSRNRGGSYEQYF. The CDR3 nucleotides read TGCGCCAGCAGTCGAAACAGGGGGGGATCCTACGAGCAGTACTTC.

The chain joins TRBV7-2 to TRBJ2-1; possibly TRBD1 for D (7 bases). The CDR3 is made up of 16 amino acids. V dropped 2 bases and J dropped 6 bases, with 17 bases sitting between them. Germline V lookup: CDR1 SGHTA, CDR2 FQGNSA. The CDR3 is CASSLRGRGRVNEQFF. CDR3 DNA sequence: TGTGCCAGCAGCTTAAGGGGGCGGGGTAGAGTCAATGAGCAGTTCTTC.

The chain uses TRBV3-1 (or the pseudogene TRBV3-2) and TRBJ1-1; no clear D. Trimming cost V 4 bases and J 4 bases, with 7 bases left between them. CDR3 length: 12 amino acids. From germline, CDR1 is LGHDT and CDR2 YNNKEL (reference sequence). The CDR3 spells CASSRVGTEAFF. The CDR3 bases are TGTGCCAGCAGCCGTGTCGGCACTGAAGCTTTCTTT.

This sequence joins TRBV4-2 and TRBJ2-3, with TRBD2 matching 8 bases. This CDR3 region has 20 residues. In germline, CDR1 is LGHNA, CDR2 YNFKEQ. With 1 base clipped from V and 2 bases from J, the junction kept 17 bases outside the gene matches. CDR3 amino acids: CASSQAHYGSGAGATDTQYF. CDR3 sequence (DNA): TGTGCCAGCAGCCAAGCCCACTATGGCTCGGGAGCGGGGGCCACAGATACGCAGTATTTT.

The rearrangement uses TRBV5-1 and TRBJ1-6; perhaps TRBD1 as D (5 bases). This CDR3 has 15 residues. Trimming removed 3 bases at V and 6 bases at J, with 13 bases between. Germline V gene lookup returns CDR1 SGHRS and CDR2 YFSETQ. The CDR3 nucleotides read TGCGCCAGCAGCTCCCGGGACTGGTCTAATTCACCCCTCCACTTT. This sequence encodes CASSSRDWSNSPLHF.

For the CDR3, the DNA is TGTGCCAGCAGCTTGGCGGCAGGGGGGATAGAGACCCAGTACTTC. It yields the protein CASSLAAGGIETQYF. This chain connects TRBV5-4 to TRBJ2-5; D is possibly TRBD1 (7 bases). Germline V gene data show CDR1 as SGHNT and CDR2 as YYREEE (reference sequence). With 0 bases removed from V and 4 bases from J, the gap between germline ends came to 13 bases. CDR3 length: 15 residues.

The V and J genes are TRBV27 and TRBJ2-7; 9 nucleotides agree with TRBD1. This CDR3 contains 18 residues. Trimming removed 6 bases from V and 0 bases from J; junction bases left unmatched: 15. The germline CDR1 and CDR2 sequences are MNHEY and SMNVEV (reference sequence). The CDR3 sequence: CASRRAGTGSRHSYEQYF. CDR3 DNA sequence: TGTGCCAGCAGGCGCGCCGGGACAGGGTCCCGTCACTCCTACGAGCAGTACTTC.

The chain joins TRBV5-4 to TRBJ1-5; D call uncertain. In germline, CDR1 is SGHNT, CDR2 YYREEE (reference sequence). The CDR3 consists of 13 residues. Trimming shortened V by 4 bases and J by 6 bases, and 11 bases separated the two germline ends. CDR3 DNA sequence: TGTGCCAGCAGCCGGGATGGGTCTCAGCCCCAGCATTTT. Amino acids: CASSRDGSQPQHF. Using reference TRBV5-4 and TRBJ1-5 for the parts outside the CDR3, the full variable domain is ETGVTQSPTHLIKTRGQQVTLRCSSQSGHNTVSWYQQALGQGPQFIFQYYREEENGRGNFPPRFSGLQFPNYSSELNVNALELDDSALYLCASSRDGSQPQHFGDGTRLSIL.

The chain combines TRBV29-1 with TRBJ2-5; 8 bases are a match to TRBD1. The CDR3 sequence is 13 residues long. The V and J ends lost 6 bases and 5 bases, in that order; junction bases with no gene match: 8. Germline V gene data show CDR1 as SQVTM and CDR2 as ANQGSEA. For the CDR3, the DNA is TGCAGCGTCGGGACAGGCCTCCGGGAGACCCAGTACTTC. Its translation: CSVGTGLRETQYF.

The V gene is TRBV27, the J gene TRBJ1-5; D uncertain. The CDR3 is 13 residues long. Germline assignment: CDR1 MNHEY and CDR2 SMNVEV (reference sequence). With 6 bases removed from V and 3 bases from J, the gap between germline ends came to 9 bases. The CDR3 nucleotides are TGTGCCAGCAGCACGGGGATCAATCAGCCCCAGCATTTT. It is translated as CASSTGINQPQHF.

This clone has a single count. This sequence joins TRBV5-6 and TRBJ2-5; D is unresolved. Per germline, CDR1 SGHDT and CDR2 YYEEEE. Trimming cost V 7 bases and J 0 bases, with 10 bases left between them. This CDR3 is built from 13 residues. CDR3 sequence (DNA): TGTGCCAGCCTAAAACAGTACCAAGAGACCCAGTACTTC. This sequence encodes CASLKQYQETQYF. Full variable domain (remainder filled in from reference TRBV5-6 and TRBJ2-5): DAGVTQSPTHLIKTRGQQVTLRCSPKSGHDTVSWYQQALGQGPQFIFQYYEEEERQRGNFPDRFSGHQFPNYSSELNVNALLLGDSALYLCASLKQYQETQYFGPGTRLLVL.

The rearrangement joins TRBV18 to TRBJ2-2; D is ambiguous. This CDR3 is built from 16 residues. Germline CDR1 is KGHSH and CDR2 is LQKENI. V was clipped by 1 base and J by 0 bases, with 9 bases between them. CDR3 sequence reads: CASSPLGVTNTGELFF. In DNA form, the CDR3 reads TGTGCCAGCTCACCACTCGGAGTTACGAACACCGGGGAGCTGTTTTTT.